This TCR beta chain appears in the sequencing data of a study of early T cells in non-severe SARS-CoV-2 infection. Study summary: With bulk RNA from unsorted whole blood as input, sequencing yielded unpaired chains.

CDR3 length equals 13 residues. CDR1 is SGHNT and CDR2 is YENEEA in the germline V gene. Between the trimmed V and J ends, which lost 0 bases and 9 bases, there was a span of 11 bases. Overall study findings and caveats: Private and CD4 specificities were missed by VDJdb matching, skewed to anti-spike CD8.

Worth noting for this clonotype: Antigen: not known.

The library protocol tagged individual cDNA molecules with unique molecular identifiers. TCRdb reprocessed the 5' RACE reads via MiXCR and lists one record per CDR3 protein. The profile covers 40,000 to 60,000 distinct CDR3 sequences, with approximately 12% appearing a single time and 8.5% to 10% taken by the ten largest. The sequenced sample was whole blood. The sequence was collected from an adult who was a healthcare worker with PCR-confirmed SARS-CoV-2 infection or an uninfected control (not recorded which). V usage is TRBV11-3 and J usage is TRBJ1-1; D is perhaps TRBD1 (5 bases). The CDR3 region has the DNA TGTGCCAGCAGCTTAGAGATGGGACGAAAAGCTTTCTTT. This encodes CASSLEMGRKAFF.